This T cell receptor beta chain was recovered during a study of T cell changes during pregnancy in multiple sclerosis. CDR1 is GTSNPN and CDR2 is SVGIG in the germline V gene (reference sequence). The CDR3 spans 15 residues. Unmatched junction bases numbered 4, after V lost 2 bases and J lost 1 base. Sequencing used immunoSEQ multiplex PCR; TCRdb keeps in-frame clones, though not all of them. The sample has 55,000 to 65,000 clones, 80% to 95% seen once. Specimen: peripheral blood, collected in the first trimester of pregnancy. This TCR came from a female donor with multiple sclerosis, enrolled in a pregnancy study. The chain recombines TRBV30 with TRBJ2-2, with 7 bases identical to TRBD2. The CDR3 DNA reads TGTGCCTGGAGTCCGCGGGGGAGGAACACCGGGGAGCTGTTTTTT. This sequence encodes CAWSPRGRNTGELFF.